A selection of T cell receptor beta chains follows, all from one sample in a study of blood T cells in healthy people across ages. TCRdb called the 5' RACE reads again in MiXCR, with one record for every CDR3 protein. The sample contains around 780,000 distinct CDR3 sequences, about 61% of which appear only once. Sequencing input: blood. Source of these receptors: a middle-aged man in good health. Both conserved end residues are part of each CDR3. A D gene is named only where the DNA matches it firmly. A clone size is listed for some rows: how often the clone was seen (once, few, many), or a class if it is expanded.

D gene,V gene,J gene,clone size,CDR3 DNA,CDR3 protein
.,TRBV4-1,TRBJ2-3,.,TGCGCCAGCAGCCAAGTCCAGGTAGTACCCACAGATACGCAGTATTTT,CASSQVQVVPTDTQYF
.,TRBV28,TRBJ1-1,.,TGTGCCAGCACCGAATCGGCGGATAGAGCTTTCTTT,CASTESADRAFF
.,TRBV28,TRBJ1-3,.,TGTGCCAGCAGTCCCCGCGGGGCTGGAAACACCATATATTTT,CASSPRGAGNTIYF
TRBD1,TRBV6-2/TRBV6-3,TRBJ2-7,.,TGTGCCAGCAGCGACCGCAGGGGACAGTCCTACGAGCAGTACTTC,CASSDRRGQSYEQYF
.,TRBV20-1,TRBJ1-4,.,TGCAGTGCAAGGGTTAGGCGTGAAAAACTGTTTTTT,CSARVRREKLFF
.,TRBV7-3,TRBJ1-6,.,TGTGCCAGCAGTATGGAGGGGCTCTCACCCCTCCACTTT,CASSMEGLSPLHF
TRBD2,TRBV5-1,TRBJ2-1,few,TGCGCCAGCAGCTCCGGACTAGCGGGAGCATACAATGAGCAGTTCTTC,CASSSGLAGAYNEQFF
TRBD1,TRBV2,TRBJ2-3,.,TGTGCCAGCAACCAGGGGGTTCTCACAGATACGCAGTATTTT,CASNQGVLTDTQYF
TRBD1,TRBV20-1,TRBJ1-1,.,TGCAGTGCTCCAGTCGGGGACAGGATAGTGAACACTGAAGCTTTCTTT,CSAPVGDRIVNTEAFF
.,TRBV7-2,TRBJ2-7,.,TGTGCCAGCAGCTCCATCGGGACGGAAGCCTACGAGCAGTACTTC,CASSSIGTEAYEQYF
.,TRBV15,TRBJ2-3,.,TGTGCCACCAGCCTATTCGGAGATACGCAGTATTTT,CATSLFGDTQYF
.,TRBV20-1,TRBJ2-7,.,TGCAGTGCTAGGCCGTTAGCGGCTGTCTACGAGCAGTACTTC,CSARPLAAVYEQYF
.,TRBV20-1,TRBJ2-5,.,TGCAGTGCGGGAAAGAATGCGGGGGAGACCCAGTACTTC,CSAGKNAGETQYF
.,TRBV4-3,TRBJ2-1,.,TGCGCCAGCAGCCAAGATCAGGACATAAGCTCCTACAATGAGCAGTTCTTC,CASSQDQDISSYNEQFF
TRBD1,TRBV10-3,TRBJ2-7,.,TGTGCCATCAGCACCGGGACAGGGGGCGAGCAGTACTTC,CAISTGTGGEQYF
.,TRBV5-5,TRBJ2-5,.,TGTGCCAGCAGCTTGGGACTAGTAGAGACCCAGTACTTC,CASSLGLVETQYF
.,TRBV27,TRBJ1-5,many,TGTGCCAGCAGGCTGACACGCAATCAGCCCCAGCATTTT,CASRLTRNQPQHF
TRBD1,TRBV12-3/TRBV12-4,TRBJ2-5,.,TGTGCCAGCAGTTCCTGGGACAGGGGTGAGACCCAGTACTTC,CASSSWDRGETQYF
.,TRBV4-3,TRBJ2-1,.,TGCGCCAGCAGCCAAGAGCCTGCGGGCAACTCCTACAATGAGCAGTTCTTC,CASSQEPAGNSYNEQFF
TRBD1,TRBV20-1,TRBJ1-5,.,TGCAGTGCTAGATCAAGGACAGGGCGAACCCAAAATCAGCCCCAGCATTTT,CSARSRTGRTQNQPQHF
.,TRBV27,TRBJ2-1,.,TGTGCCAGCAGTTTGGACTCCGAGGTGGATGAGCAGTTCTTC,CASSLDSEVDEQFF
TRBD2,TRBV10-3,TRBJ2-7,.,TGTGCCATCAGTCTAGGGCTAGCGGGGGCCTACGAGCAGTACTTC,CAISLGLAGAYEQYF
.,TRBV5-1,TRBJ1-1,.,TGCGCCAGCAGCTGGACAGAATTGAACACTGAAGCTTTCTTT,CASSWTELNTEAFF
.,TRBV11-3,TRBJ2-5,few,TGTGCCAGCAGCTTACTAGTAGGTGCTGAGACCCAGTACTTC,CASSLLVGAETQYF
.,TRBV27,TRBJ1-5,once,TGTGCCAGCAGTCCGACACAGGGAGGTCAGCCCCAGCATTTT,CASSPTQGGQPQHF
.,TRBV27,TRBJ2-2,.,TGTGCCAGCAGTTTAGGAGGGGTCGGGGAGCTGTTTTTT,CASSLGGVGELFF